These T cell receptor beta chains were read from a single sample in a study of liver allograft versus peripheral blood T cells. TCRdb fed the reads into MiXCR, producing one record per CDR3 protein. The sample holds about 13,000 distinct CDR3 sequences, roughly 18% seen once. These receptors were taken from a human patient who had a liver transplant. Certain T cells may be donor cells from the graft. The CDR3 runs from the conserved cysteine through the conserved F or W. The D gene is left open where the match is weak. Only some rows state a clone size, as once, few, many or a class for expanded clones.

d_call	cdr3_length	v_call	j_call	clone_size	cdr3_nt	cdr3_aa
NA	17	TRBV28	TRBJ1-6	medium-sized	TGTGCCAGCAGTTCATGGTCGTCCGGCTCCTATAATTCACCCCTCCACTTT	CASSSWSSGSYNSPLHF
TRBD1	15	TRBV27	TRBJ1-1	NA	TGTGCCAGCACCTCTCTCCCCGGGACAGGGGCTCAAGCTTTCTTT	CASTSLPGTGAQAFF
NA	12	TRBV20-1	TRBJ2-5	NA	TGCAGTGCTACGGGACACCAAGAGACCCAGTACTTC	CSATGHQETQYF
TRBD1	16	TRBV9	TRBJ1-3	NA	TGTGCCAGCAGCGTTACAGGGGGCCCCGCTGGAAACACCATATATTTT	CASSVTGGPAGNTIYF
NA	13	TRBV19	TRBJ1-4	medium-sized	TGTGCCAGTAGTGGCAGGCGAAATGAAAAACTGTTTTTT	CASSGRRNEKLFF
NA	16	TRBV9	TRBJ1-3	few	TGTGCCAGCAGCCTGAGGGGTCAGATCTCTGGAAACACCATATATTTT	CASSLRGQISGNTIYF
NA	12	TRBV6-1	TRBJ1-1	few	TGTGCCAGCAGCCTAAGGGAAACTGAAGCTTTCTTT	CASSLRETEAFF
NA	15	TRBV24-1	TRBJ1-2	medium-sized	TGTGCCACCAGTGACTACGGACGGGGACACTATGGCTACACCTTC	CATSDYGRGHYGYTF
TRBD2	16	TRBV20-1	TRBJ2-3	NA	TGCAGTGCTAGACTAGCGGGGGGGCGGGTCACAGATACGCAGTATTTT	CSARLAGGRVTDTQYF
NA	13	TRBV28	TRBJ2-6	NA	TGTGCCAGCAGGCGTACTGGGGCCAACGTCCTGACTTTC	CASRRTGANVLTF
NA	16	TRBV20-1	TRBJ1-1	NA	TGCAGTGCCTCCTCCGGGACACACAATTCGAACACTGAAGCTTTCTTT	CSASSGTHNSNTEAFF
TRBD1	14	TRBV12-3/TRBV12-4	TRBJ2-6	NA	TGTGCCAGCAGTACAGGGGCTGGGGCCAACGTCCTGACTTTC	CASSTGAGANVLTF
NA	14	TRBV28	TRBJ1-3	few	TGTGCCAGCAGAATCAGGGGTTCTGGAAACACCATATATTTT	CASRIRGSGNTIYF
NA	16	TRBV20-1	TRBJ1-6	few	TGCAGTGCTAGATCAGAGGGGCGAGCCTATAATTCACCCCTCCACTTT	CSARSEGRAYNSPLHF
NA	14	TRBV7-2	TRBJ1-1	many	TGTGCCAGCAGCGTACAGGGATCCCACACTGAAGCTTTCTTT	CASSVQGSHTEAFF
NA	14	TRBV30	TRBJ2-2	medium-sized	TGTGCCTGCCCTAAACGGATGAACACCGGGGAGCTGTTTTTT	CACPKRMNTGELFF
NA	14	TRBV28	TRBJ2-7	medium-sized	TGTGCCAGCACCAGGTGGGCGCGGGCCTCCGAGCAGTACTTC	CASTRWARASEQYF